The clone carrying this TCR beta chain has at least ten counts. Its target is not known. V was pared by 4 bases and J by 0 bases, with 12 bases of the junction left unmatched. Germline V gives CDR1 LGHNA, CDR2 YNFKEQ. The CDR3 totals 18 residues. Unique molecular identifiers tagged the TCRbeta library. TCRdb reprocessed the PCR reads via MiXCR and lists one record per CDR3 protein. The data contain around 100,000 distinct CDR3 sequences, around 6.1% of them singletons. This sample was included in a study of T-cell reconstitution after alpha-beta-depleted transplantation in children. Points from the study as a whole: Alpha-beta T cells about two months after transplant reportedly derived from several hundred expanded graft clones.

This sample comprised PBMCs, mostly from graft donor cells, obtained 60 days after TCRalphabeta/CD19-depleted stem cell transplant. The receptor's source is a female patient aged 2-15 years who had a stem cell transplant for Fanconi anemia, so the T cells may come from the graft donor. The chain uses TRBV4-2 and TRBJ2-3; 8 bases match TRBD2. The CDR3 coding sequence is TGTGCCAGCAGCCTTGTTGGAGCGGGGGCTCCTAGCACAGATACGCAGTATTTT. It codes for CASSLVGAGAPSTDTQYF.